Listed below are T cell receptor beta chains from one sample, sequenced in a study of blood T cell repertoires in COVID-19. The table came from immunoSEQ multiplex PCR; TCRdb's copy has only in-frame clones and leaves some out. The sample has about 330,000 clones; roughly 87% are singletons. The sample taken for sequencing was PBMCs or T cells enriched from blood (not recorded which). The receptors originated from a woman under 40 who had recovered from COVID-19. Each CDR3 is given with its conserved first and last residue.

CDR3 length,V gene,J gene,CDR3 protein
16,TRBV5-1,TRBJ1-2,CASSPATGLFNYGYTF
13,TRBV19,TRBJ1-2,CASSLGGNYGYTF
20,TRBV9,TRBJ1-1,CASSVSRTGGRLALNTEAFF
14,TRBV27,TRBJ2-3,CASSARLGTYTQYF
15,TRBV10-1,TRBJ2-1,CASSMTSGGASEQFF
14,TRBV6-5,TRBJ1-1,CASSQSPDGRGAFF
17,TRBV14,TRBJ2-5,CASSQEPTGRGRETQYF
15,TRBV30,TRBJ1-5,CAWSEGEVSNQPQHF
17,TRBV19,TRBJ2-1,CASRPGLAGGSYNEQFF
17,TRBV7-6,TRBJ1-3,CASSVGQGTFSGNTIYF
14,TRBV25-1,TRBJ1-5,CASSIREANQPQHF
11,TRBV19,TRBJ1-1,CASTRGSEAFF
12,TRBV7-9,TRBJ1-2,CASSRVDSRYTF
11,TRBV2,TRBJ1-1,CASSESGEAFF
14,TRBV6-5,TRBJ1-2,CASSYSNFAYGYTF
15,TRBV14,TRBJ1-1,CASSPRQGRDTEAFF
14,TRBV14,TRBJ1-1,CASSLVGVNTEAFF
14,TRBV6-5,TRBJ1-1,CASRAGTGNTEAFF
16,TRBV7-3,TRBJ2-5,CASSPRGGRTGETQYF
11,TRBV29-1,TRBJ1-1,CSVSQGTEAFF
16,TRBV27,TRBJ2-1,CASSPKWGQGINEQFF
17,TRBV4-2,TRBJ2-3,CASSQETSGGATDTQYF